These 13 T cell receptor beta chains were all obtained from the same sample, sequenced in a study of cytomegalovirus exposure and HLA in healthy donors. The PCR ran on 60 Vbeta and 13 Jbeta primers. Sequencing used immunoSEQ multiplex PCR; TCRdb keeps in-frame clones, though not all of them. This table has around 90,000 clones, 70% to 85% appearing once. The sample consisted of PBMCs. The receptors stem from a man in his fifties in good health and CMV-seronegative.

The DNA of the CDR3 is TGTGCCAGCAGTTTGGGGTCGGGAAGTGAAAAACTGTTTTTT. It encodes CASSLGSGSEKLFF. The chain employs TRBV28 and TRBJ1-4; D is undetermined. This CDR3 region has 14 residues. The ends were cut back, 3 bases at V and 7 bases at J, with 12 bases in the middle. Germline-derived CDR1 and CDR2 are MDHEN and SYDVKM.

V gene TRBV5-5 combines with J gene TRBJ2-7, with D tentatively TRBD2 (7 bases). CDR3 length: 17 residues. The germline V gene encodes CDR1 SGHKS and CDR2 YYEKEE (reference sequence). V shed 4 bases and J shed 0 bases, with 20 bases lying between them. Here the CDR3 DNA reads TGTGCCAGCAGCGCAATGGGGGGGGGCACCCTCTCCTACGAGCAGTACTTC. Residues: CASSAMGGGTLSYEQYF.

This chain uses TRBV9 with TRBJ2-7; a possible D gene is TRBD1 (6 bases). V lost 1 base and J 4 bases, leaving 18 bases between the germline ends. The germline V gene has CDR1 SGDLS and CDR2 YYNGEE. The CDR3 consists of 16 residues. The DNA for the CDR3 is TGTGCCAGCAGCGTAAGTGAGGCGCCCCAGGGGTACGAGCAGTACTTC. Protein sequence: CASSVSEAPQGYEQYF.

This clone was found many times. This chain joins TRBV5-4 and TRBJ2-7; D possibly corresponds to TRBD1 (6 bases). CDR3 length equals 12 residues. CDR1 is SGHNT and CDR2 is YYREEE in the germline V gene (reference sequence). V lost 3 bases, J lost 5 bases, and 9 bases lay in between. The CDR3 protein is CASSSDRNEQYF. The CDR3, as DNA: TGTGCCAGCAGCTCGGACAGAAACGAGCAGTACTTC.

The V call is TRBV10-1, the J call TRBJ2-1, with TRBD1 matching 7 bases. V was pared by 4 bases and J by 4 bases, with 13 bases of the junction left unmatched. The CDR3 sequence is 17 residues long. In germline, CDR1 is WNHNN, CDR2 SYGVQD (reference sequence). CDR3 residues: CASSVDRFGTEYNEQFF. DNA of the CDR3: TGCGCCAGCAGTGTGGATCGTTTTGGGACAGAATACAATGAGCAGTTCTTC.

This sequence joins TRBV7-2 and TRBJ2-5; 10 nucleotides line up with TRBD1. The germline V gene encodes CDR1 SGHTA and CDR2 FQGNSA. The V segment lost 6 bases and the J segment 9 bases; nucleotides outside the gene matches: 13. The CDR3 contains 15 residues. CDR3 in DNA: TGTGCCAGCAGACTAGGGCTACAGGGGACAGGGGCCCAGTACTTC. Its translation: CASRLGLQGTGAQYF.

In this sample, this clone turned up a few times. The chain joins TRBV6-6 to TRBJ1-4; the D is unclear. The CDR3 contains 15 residues. The V gene lost 7 bases and the J gene lost 2 bases, with 14 bases spanning the gap. Per germline, CDR1 MNHNY and CDR2 SVGAGI (reference sequence). CDR3 sequence (DNA): TGTGCCAGCAAACCCGAGGGTGGCACTAATGAAAAACTGTTTTTT. It codes for CASKPEGGTNEKLFF.

The chain uses TRBV18 and TRBJ1-5, with D perhaps TRBD1 (5 bases). V was shortened by 2 bases and J by 7 bases, with 9 bases between the two germline ends. The CDR3 consists of 13 residues. Germline lookup yields CDR1 KGHSH and CDR2 LQKENI. The CDR3 is CASSPGRDQPQHF. CDR3 nucleotide sequence: TGTGCCAGCTCACCAGGGAGGGACCAGCCCCAGCATTTT.

This chain joins TRBV29-1 and TRBJ1-1; 11 bases agree with TRBD1. The germline V gene encodes CDR1 SQVTM and CDR2 ANQGSEA. This CDR3 spans 13 amino acids. With 6 bases clipped from V and 5 bases from J, the junction kept 5 bases outside the gene matches. Here the CDR3 reads CSVGQGAGTEAFF. CDR3 bases: TGCAGCGTCGGACAGGGGGCGGGTACTGAAGCTTTCTTT.

The chain links TRBV4-1 to TRBJ2-5, with D possibly TRBD2 on 6 matching bases. The CDR3 contains 16 residues. V was trimmed by 1 base and J by 4 bases, leaving 16 bases between them. CDR1 is MGHRA and CDR2 is YSYEKL in the germline V gene. The CDR3: CASSQGAYRGIETQYF. CDR3 nucleotides: TGCGCCAGCAGCCAAGGGGCCTACCGCGGGATAGAGACCCAGTACTTC.

The chain carries TRBV5-1 and TRBJ2-2; perhaps TRBD2 as D (6 bases). CDR3 size: 17 residues. Germline CDR1 SGHRS, CDR2 YFSETQ. Trimming stripped 1 base from V and 5 bases from J, with 18 bases between. In DNA form, the CDR3 reads TGCGCCAGCAGCTTGCTCCTCGGGGGAGTGGGGACCGGGGAGCTGTTTTTT. It specifies CASSLLLGGVGTGELFF.

This sequence joins TRBV6-5 and TRBJ1-5; TRBD1 aligns across 9 bases. The trim removed 7 bases at V and 7 bases at J, leaving 8 bases unmatched. CDR1 MNHEY and CDR2 SVGAGI come from the germline V gene. This CDR3 region has 14 residues. The CDR3 reads CASTETGGGQPQHF. The CDR3, as DNA: TGTGCCAGCACCGAGACAGGGGGAGGCCAGCCCCAGCATTTT.

The chain is built from TRBV7-2 and TRBJ2-3; D ambiguous. The CDR3 runs 13 residues. Germline V CDR1 and CDR2: SGHTA, FQGNSA. Deletions cut 0 bases from V and 10 bases from J, with 11 bases between. The CDR3 loop reads CASSLAHSNPQYF. CDR3 nucleotide sequence: TGTGCCAGCAGCTTAGCCCACTCCAACCCGCAGTATTTT. The whole variable domain, filled in from reference TRBV7-2 and TRBJ2-3, reads GAGVSQSPSNKVTEKGKDVELRCDPISGHTALYWYRQSLGQGLEFLIYFQGNSAPDKSGLPSDRFSAERTGGSVSTLTIQRTQQEDSAVYLCASSLAHSNPQYFGPGTRLTVL.